The rows below give T cell receptor beta chains drawn from one sample of a study of blood T cell repertoires in COVID-19. The repertoire was sequenced with immunoSEQ multiplex PCR; TCRdb's copy has only in-frame clones and lacks some. The top ten hold roughly 14% of the sample, which has approximately 230,000 clones, about 90% seen once. Sequencing was carried out using PBMCs or T cells enriched from blood (not recorded which). The receptors were gathered from a woman in her fifties or sixties with acute COVID-19. The CDR3 runs from the conserved cysteine through the conserved F or W. Fields, in order: V gene, clone size, D gene, J gene, CDR3 protein, CDR3 DNA. D genes are given only for firm matches. Clone sizes are given selectively: once, few, many, or a class where the clone is expanded.

>TRBV7-3|NA|NA|TRBJ2-1
CASSPRGPGTQNYNEQFF
TGTGCCAGCAGCCCAAGAGGCCCTGGGACTCAGAATTACAATGAGCAGTTCTTC
>TRBV13|NA|TRBD1|TRBJ2-2
CASSSGTGGELFF
TGTGCCAGCAGCTCCGGGACAGGGGGAGAGCTGTTTTTT
>TRBV7-2|once|TRBD2|TRBJ2-5
CASSPNLSGRGETQYF
TGTGCCAGCAGCCCGAACCTTAGCGGGAGGGGCGAGACCCAGTACTTC
>TRBV7-2|NA|TRBD2|TRBJ2-1
CASSFWREGRDEQFF
TGTGCCAGCAGCTTTTGGCGGGAGGGCCGAGATGAGCAGTTCTTC
>TRBV6-5|NA|TRBD2|TRBJ2-1
CASNRGLREGNEQFF
TGTGCCAGCAACCGAGGGCTGCGGGAGGGGAATGAGCAGTTCTTC
>TRBV18|once|TRBD1|TRBJ1-5
CASSLTDRDQPQHF
TGTGCCAGCTCACTGACGGACAGGGATCAGCCCCAGCATTTT
>TRBV5-1|NA|NA|TRBJ2-7
CASSLTSRSRREQYF
TGCGCCAGCAGCTTGACGTCCCGGTCTAGGAGAGAGCAGTACTTC
>TRBV7-9|NA|NA|TRBJ2-2
CASSSVGGPNTGELFF
TGTGCCAGCAGCTCTGTTGGCGGGCCTAACACCGGGGAGCTGTTTTTT
>TRBV7-3|NA|TRBD2|TRBJ2-1
CASSLTPQTSGRANEQFF
TGTGCCAGCAGCTTAACTCCTCAAACTAGCGGGAGAGCAAATGAGCAGTTCTTC
>TRBV14|NA|TRBD2|TRBJ2-1
CASSQGPSGRVNEQFF
TGTGCCAGCAGCCAAGGCCCTAGCGGGAGGGTCAATGAGCAGTTCTTC
>TRBV2|few|NA|TRBJ1-1
CASSDTGEAFF
TGTGCCAGCAGTGACACGGGGGAGGCTTTCTTT
>TRBV6-5|NA|TRBD1|TRBJ1-6
CASSYSRQGGLSPLHF
TGTGCCAGCAGTTACTCACGACAGGGAGGTCTTTCACCCCTCCACTTT
>TRBV19|NA|NA|TRBJ1-2
CASSIAGRPGYGYTF
TGTGCCAGTAGTATTGCAGGCCGTCCCGGTTATGGCTACACCTTC
>TRBV7-2|NA|NA|TRBJ1-5
CASSLDWTPDQPQHF
TGTGCCAGCAGCTTAGATTGGACACCCGATCAGCCCCAGCATTTT
>TRBV4-1|NA|TRBD1|TRBJ2-7
CASSQGQGTYEQYF
TGCGCCAGCAGCCAAGGACAGGGGACCTACGAGCAGTACTTC
>TRBV19|NA|NA|TRBJ1-5
CASSKQGNQPQHF
TGTGCCAGTAGTAAGCAGGGTAATCAGCCCCAGCATTTT
>TRBV5-4|NA|NA|TRBJ1-1
CASSLSQGFTEAFF
TGTGCCAGCAGCTTATCGCAGGGATTCACTGAAGCTTTCTTT
>TRBV4-1|NA|TRBD2|TRBJ2-2
CASSQSSGSSNTGELFF
TGCGCCAGCAGCCAGAGTAGCGGGAGCTCGAACACCGGGGAGCTGTTTTTT
>TRBV11-1|NA|TRBD2|TRBJ2-7
CASSAPWTSGAYEQYF
TGTGCCAGCAGTGCCCCCTGGACTAGCGGGGCCTACGAGCAGTACTTC
>TRBV19|NA|TRBD2|TRBJ2-7
CASSRAGGPPTYEQYF
TGTGCCAGTAGTAGGGCGGGAGGGCCTCCCACCTACGAGCAGTACTTC
>TRBV7-2|NA|NA|TRBJ1-1
CASSSYSNTEAFF
TGTGCCAGCAGCTCCTACTCAAACACTGAAGCTTTCTTT
>TRBV4-1|NA|TRBD1|TRBJ1-2
CASSLGAGGGEGYTF
TGCGCCAGCAGCCTCGGAGCAGGGGGAGGAGAGGGCTACACCTTC
>TRBV28|NA|NA|TRBJ1-2
CASSYSGSRSYGYTF
TGTGCCAGCAGTTACTCGGGATCCAGGAGCTATGGCTACACCTTC
>TRBV5-1|NA|TRBD1|TRBJ1-1
CASSLATGISTEAFF
TGCGCCAGCAGCTTGGCGACAGGGATCTCCACTGAAGCTTTCTTT
>TRBV27|NA|TRBD1|TRBJ1-5
CASSPPGQGVQPQHF
TGTGCCAGCAGTCCACCGGGACAGGGGGTGCAGCCACAGCATTTT
>TRBV10-3|NA|TRBD2|TRBJ2-1
CAITPGGRVDEQFF
TGTGCCATCACCCCCGGGGGGAGGGTGGATGAGCAGTTCTTC
>TRBV28|NA|NA|TRBJ2-7
CASSFLQGSYEQYF
TGTGCCAGCAGTTTTCTACAGGGTTCCTACGAGCAGTACTTC
>TRBV7-2|few|NA|TRBJ1-1
CASSPYNRDETEAFF
TGTGCCAGCAGCCCATACAACAGGGATGAGACTGAAGCTTTCTTT
>TRBV6-5|NA|NA|TRBJ1-6
CASSSVSYNSPLHF
TGTGCCAGCAGCAGCGTCTCCTATAATTCACCCCTCCACTTT
>TRBV2|once|TRBD1|TRBJ1-2
CASRLTGDYGYTF
TGTGCCAGCAGACTGACAGGGGACTATGGCTACACCTTC
>TRBV19|once|NA|TRBJ1-5
CACRDLVGPQHF
TGTGCCTGCCGGGACTTAGTCGGACCCCAGCATTTT
>TRBV25-1|NA|NA|TRBJ2-3
CASSKLGLDTQYF
TGTGCCAGCAGTAAACTTGGTTTGGATACGCAGTATTTT
>TRBV3-1/TRBV3-2|NA|TRBD2|TRBJ2-7
CASSFRTSATGEQYF
TGTGCCAGCAGCTTTCGGACTAGCGCTACGGGGGAGCAGTACTTC
>TRBV28|NA|NA|TRBJ1-6
CASDRRRGSPLHF
TGTGCCAGCGACAGGCGTCGAGGATCACCCCTCCACTTT
>TRBV12-3/TRBV12-4|NA|NA|TRBJ2-2
CASSGQSGELFF
TGTGCCAGCAGCGGACAGAGCGGGGAGCTGTTTTTT
>TRBV7-3|NA|TRBD1|TRBJ1-1
CASSPDRDGTEAFF
TGTGCCAGCAGCCCCGACAGGGACGGCACTGAAGCTTTCTTT
>TRBV19|NA|TRBD2|TRBJ2-7
CASSIASGLAGSSYEQYF
TGTGCCAGTAGTATCGCTTCAGGACTAGCGGGGAGCTCCTACGAGCAGTACTTC
>TRBV7-8|NA|TRBD2|TRBJ2-7
CASTSAGGIGEQYF
TGTGCCAGCACGTCGGCCGGGGGGATTGGCGAGCAGTACTTC
>TRBV18|NA|NA|TRBJ1-3
CASSPPSGDTIYF
TGTGCCAGCTCACCACCGTCAGGCGACACCATATATTTT
>TRBV11-3|NA|NA|TRBJ1-2
CASTSSQVGAGYGYTF
TGTGCCAGCACCTCCTCCCAAGTGGGCGCGGGCTATGGCTACACCTTC
>TRBV28|NA|NA|TRBJ1-5
CASRGVGGAQPQHF
TGTGCCAGCAGAGGAGTAGGGGGAGCTCAGCCCCAGCATTTT
>TRBV6-6|few|NA|TRBJ1-3
CASSYEERGNTIYF
TGTGCCAGCAGTTACGAAGAGCGAGGAAACACCATATATTTT
>TRBV28|NA|NA|TRBJ2-7
CASSKLGRLSSYEQYF
TGTGCCAGCAGTAAACTAGGACGCTTGAGCTCCTACGAGCAGTACTTC
>TRBV5-1|NA|NA|TRBJ2-2
CASSLERRTSLFTGELFF
TGCGCCAGCAGCTTGGAGAGGAGGACCTCCCTATTCACCGGGGAGCTGTTTTTT
>TRBV6-5|NA|TRBD1|TRBJ1-1
CASSRTGEDTEAFF
TGTGCCAGCAGCCGGACAGGGGAGGATACTGAAGCTTTCTTT
>TRBV7-9|NA|NA|TRBJ2-3
CASSLQGLDTQYF
TGTGCCAGCAGCTTACAGGGGTTGGATACGCAGTATTTT
>TRBV24-1|NA|TRBD1|TRBJ2-3
CATSEPGQGIFNTQYF
TGTGCCACCAGTGAACCGGGACAGGGCATTTTTAATACGCAGTATTTT
>TRBV18|NA|TRBD2|TRBJ2-1
CASSPSGRKGNEQFF
TGTGCCAGCTCACCCAGCGGGAGAAAGGGCAATGAGCAGTTCTTC
>TRBV29-1|once|NA|TRBJ1-1
CSVEDGHRTEAFF
TGCAGCGTTGAAGATGGGCACCGCACTGAAGCTTTCTTT
>TRBV7-6|many|TRBD1|TRBJ2-1
CASSLYHKGQGSYNEQFF
TGTGCCAGCAGCTTGTATCACAAGGGACAGGGGTCGTACAATGAGCAGTTCTTC
>TRBV7-9|NA|NA|TRBJ2-7
CASSTYRDTSYEQYF
TGTGCCAGCAGCACCTACCGGGACACTTCCTACGAGCAGTACTTC
>TRBV9|NA|TRBD1|TRBJ1-3
CASSEPIGTGKGNTIYF
TGTGCCAGCAGCGAGCCCATCGGGACAGGGAAGGGAAACACCATATATTTT
>TRBV30|once|TRBD2|TRBJ2-1
CAWSGGSGSHNEQFF
TGTGCCTGGAGCGGAGGTAGCGGGAGTCACAATGAGCAGTTCTTC
>TRBV2|NA|TRBD2|TRBJ2-5
CASSERAASGRAGETQYF
TGTGCCAGCAGTGAGCGCGCGGCTAGCGGGAGGGCCGGGGAGACCCAGTACTTC
>TRBV7-9|NA|TRBD1|TRBJ1-1
CASSPRDRGRNTEAFF
TGTGCCAGCAGCCCTCGGGACAGGGGACGGAACACTGAAGCTTTCTTT
>TRBV19|NA|NA|TRBJ1-5
CASQGSISNQPQHF
TGTGCCAGTCAGGGGTCTATAAGCAATCAGCCCCAGCATTTT